Listed below are T cell receptor beta chains from one sample, sequenced in a study of CXCR3-negative and CXCR3-positive naive CD8 T cells. From its re-call of the 5' RACE reads, TCRdb lists each CDR3 protein once, without DNA. In total, the table holds some 150,000 distinct CDR3 sequences. The specimen sequenced was naive CXCR3+ CD8+ T cells from blood. The receptors shown here come from a human donor in good health. Some clones in this sample may be carry-over from other donors' samples. The CDR3 runs from the conserved cysteine through the conserved F or W.

V gene,J gene,CDR3 protein
TRBV12-5,TRBJ1-1,CASGLGATGTGGTEAFF
TRBV2,TRBJ2-1,CASMNTGDLRGEQFF
TRBV15,TRBJ1-5,CATSRTGNSNQPQHF
TRBV20-1,TRBJ2-1,CSAREVGGNEQFF
TRBV6-1,TRBJ2-5,CASMGIPETQYF
TRBV24-1,TRBJ2-1,CATSGASGGYNEQFF
TRBV7-3,TRBJ2-3,CASAMLASADTQYF
TRBV4-1,TRBJ1-1,CASSLMGAFDLNNEAFF
TRBV28,TRBJ1-5,CASSLGQGVQPQHF
TRBV7-9,TRBJ2-3,CASSSEGRTDTQYF
TRBV29-1,TRBJ2-2,CSVPGNTGELFF
TRBV3-1,TRBJ2-1,CASSQGTSPHNEQFF
TRBV4-1,TRBJ1-1,CASSQDSAGLNTEAFF
TRBV28,TRBJ2-3,CATLLAGAQVDTQYF
TRBV7-9,TRBJ2-7,CASSLNLVYEQYF
TRBV4-2,TRBJ2-1,CASSQEESVSYNEQFF
TRBV5-5,TRBJ2-7,CASSLATAGGSYEQYF
TRBV5-1,TRBJ2-5,CASSLYGIGDNPAETQYF
TRBV5-6,TRBJ2-7,CASSPGTTTHQPSYEQYF
TRBV28,TRBJ2-7,CATNLGSYEQCF
TRBV4-1,TRBJ2-7,CASSQDVTGTGTYEQYF
TRBV29-1,TRBJ2-3,CSVEFQTSGRDPDTQYF
TRBV7-9,TRBJ2-7,CASSSRVYEQYF
TRBV4-3,TRBJ2-2,CASSQRQMGAGELFF
TRBV19,TRBJ2-1,CASTISGSSYNEQFF
TRBV2,TRBJ2-4,CASSEESAGYDLAKNIQYF
TRBV28,TRBJ2-2,CASRGLAGANTGELFF
TRBV7-9,TRBJ2-1,CASSIYRDGEQFF
TRBV5-1,TRBJ2-2,CASRPAGRTGELFF
TRBV7-2,TRBJ2-5,CASTDSLGLDQETQYF
TRBV29-1,TRBJ1-1,CSAMGNRDTNTEAFF
TRBV7-9,TRBJ1-5,CASSLTGGYSNQPQHF
TRBV6-5,TRBJ1-2,CASSQGASDFIFYGYTF
TRBV5-1,TRBJ1-6,CASSLSQGIGDRSPLHF
TRBV7-3,TRBJ2-1,CASSLTGLGRGSDEQFF
TRBV7-8,TRBJ2-1,CASSSLAGAHNEQFF
TRBV29-1,TRBJ1-1,CSVSPRVEAFF
TRBV25-1,TRBJ2-1,CASTSGSSSYNEQFF
TRBV2,TRBJ1-1,CASRTGVSTEAFF
TRBV28,TRBJ2-7,CASSLNRQYRDASYEQYF
TRBV14,TRBJ1-1,CASSQDPGGRTEAFF
TRBV5-5,TRBJ2-7,CASSIGGSPYEQYF
TRBV28,TRBJ2-1,CASRQANEQFF
TRBV7-6,TRBJ2-1,CASSPSPGVGEQFF
TRBV28,TRBJ2-1,CASSPENYNEQFF
TRBV12-3/TRBV12-4,TRBJ1-5,CASSSTGMSNQPQHF
TRBV14,TRBJ1-2,CASSQDRSGGSGYTF
TRBV28,TRBJ2-2,CASSFPTGSNTGELFF
TRBV7-9,TRBJ2-7,CASSLTGGGEQYF
TRBV29-1,TRBJ2-5,CSVDGRGETQYF
TRBV5-1,TRBJ2-1,CASSFSSGGDNEQFF
TRBV5-1,TRBJ2-1,CASSGPGPPTYNEQFF
TRBV7-6,TRBJ2-7,CASSLSDYYEQYF
TRBV5-1,TRBJ2-7,CASSPVDRAYEQYF